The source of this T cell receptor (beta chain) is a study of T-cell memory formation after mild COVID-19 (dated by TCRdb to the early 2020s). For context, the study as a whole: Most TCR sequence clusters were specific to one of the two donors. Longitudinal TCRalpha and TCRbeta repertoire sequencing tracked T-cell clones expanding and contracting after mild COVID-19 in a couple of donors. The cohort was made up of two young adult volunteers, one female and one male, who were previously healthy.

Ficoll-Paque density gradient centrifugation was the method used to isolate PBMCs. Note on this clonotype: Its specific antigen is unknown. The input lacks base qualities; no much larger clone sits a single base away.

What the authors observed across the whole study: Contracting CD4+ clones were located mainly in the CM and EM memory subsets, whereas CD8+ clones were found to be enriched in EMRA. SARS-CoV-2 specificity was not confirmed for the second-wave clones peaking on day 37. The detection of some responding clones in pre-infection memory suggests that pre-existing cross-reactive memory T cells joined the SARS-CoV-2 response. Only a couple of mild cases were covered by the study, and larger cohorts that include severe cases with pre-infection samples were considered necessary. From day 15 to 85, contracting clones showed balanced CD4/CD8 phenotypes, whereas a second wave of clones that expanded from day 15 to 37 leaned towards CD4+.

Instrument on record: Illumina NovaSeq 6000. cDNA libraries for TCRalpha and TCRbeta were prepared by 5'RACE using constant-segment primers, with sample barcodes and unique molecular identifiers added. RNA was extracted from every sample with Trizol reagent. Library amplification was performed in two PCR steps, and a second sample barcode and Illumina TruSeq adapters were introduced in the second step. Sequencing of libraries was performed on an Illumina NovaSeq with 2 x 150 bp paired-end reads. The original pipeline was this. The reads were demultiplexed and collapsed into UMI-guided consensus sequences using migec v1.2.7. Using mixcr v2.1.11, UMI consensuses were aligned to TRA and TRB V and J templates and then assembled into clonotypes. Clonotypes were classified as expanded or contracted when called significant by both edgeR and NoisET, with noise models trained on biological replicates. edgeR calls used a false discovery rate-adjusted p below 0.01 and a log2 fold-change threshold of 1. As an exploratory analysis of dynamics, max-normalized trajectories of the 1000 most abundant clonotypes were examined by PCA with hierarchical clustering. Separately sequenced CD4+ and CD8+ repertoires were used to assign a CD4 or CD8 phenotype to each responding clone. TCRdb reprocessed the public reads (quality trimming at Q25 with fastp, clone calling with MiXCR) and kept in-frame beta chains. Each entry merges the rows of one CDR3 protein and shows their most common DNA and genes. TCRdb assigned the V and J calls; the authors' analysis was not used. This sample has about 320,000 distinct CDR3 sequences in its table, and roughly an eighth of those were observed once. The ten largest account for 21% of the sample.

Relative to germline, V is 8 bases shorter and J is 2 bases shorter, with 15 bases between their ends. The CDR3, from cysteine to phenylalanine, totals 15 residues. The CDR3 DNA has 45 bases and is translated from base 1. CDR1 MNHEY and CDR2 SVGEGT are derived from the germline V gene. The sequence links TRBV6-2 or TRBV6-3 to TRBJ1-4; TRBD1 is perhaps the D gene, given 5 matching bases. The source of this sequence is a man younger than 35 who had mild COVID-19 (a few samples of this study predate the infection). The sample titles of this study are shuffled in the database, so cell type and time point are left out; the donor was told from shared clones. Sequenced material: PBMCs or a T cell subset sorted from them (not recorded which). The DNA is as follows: TGTGCCAGCCTGCCGGGGGAGTGGACTAATGAAAAACTGTTTTTT. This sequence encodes CASLPGEWTNEKLFF.